Listed below are T cell receptor beta chains from one sample, sequenced in a study of T-cell reconstitution after alpha-beta-depleted transplantation in children. TCRdb re-derived calls from the PCR reads in MiXCR, one entry per CDR3 protein. The profile shows about 350,000 distinct CDR3 sequences, roughly 15% of them singletons. Sequences were derived from PBMCs, mostly from graft donor cells, sampled 360 days after TCRalphabeta/CD19-depleted stem cell transplant. These receptors were obtained from a male patient aged 2-9 years who had a stem cell transplant for acute lymphoblastic leukemia, so the T cells may come from the graft donor. Each CDR3 is given with its conserved first and last residue. D genes are given only for firm matches. Clone size is stated in some rows and not others, as once, few, many or a class when expanded.

- | TRBJ2-7 | TRBV7-2 | - | TGTGCCAGCAGCTTAGACTCAGGGTCGGGGTACGAGCAGTACTTC | CASSLDSGSGYEQYF
TRBD1 | TRBJ2-2 | TRBV4-2 | - | TGTGCCAGCAGCCAAGTAGGGACAGGCACCGGGGAGCTGTTTTTT | CASSQVGTGTGELFF
TRBD2 | TRBJ2-1 | TRBV20-1 | - | TGCAGTGCTACCTTGACTAGCGGGAGCTCCTACAATGAGCAGTTCTTC | CSATLTSGSSYNEQFF
- | TRBJ2-3 | TRBV15 | many | TGTGCCACCAGCAGAGATTTAGATACGCAGTATTTT | CATSRDLDTQYF
- | TRBJ2-5 | TRBV12-3/TRBV12-4 | few | TGTGCCAGCAGTTTAGCCCAGGACGGCCAAGAGACCCAGTACTTC | CASSLAQDGQETQYF
- | TRBJ2-1 | TRBV9 | - | TGTGCCAGCAGCCCCCCCCCGGGGCTACTAGGCTTTTCTTTCTACAATGAGCAGTTCTTC | CASSPPPGLLGFSFYNEQFF
TRBD2 | TRBJ2-1 | TRBV20-1 | - | TGCAGTGCTAGGAGGGGACTAGCGGTGGATGAGCAGTTCTTC | CSARRGLAVDEQFF
- | TRBJ2-1 | TRBV11-2 | few | TGTGCCAGCGGACTAGACAGGGTTGCGGGCAATGAGCAGTTCTTC | CASGLDRVAGNEQFF
TRBD1 | TRBJ2-7 | TRBV3-1 | - | TGTGCCAGCAGCCACAAATCGGACAGGGGACGCTACGAGCAGTACTTC | CASSHKSDRGRYEQYF
TRBD1 | TRBJ1-3 | TRBV7-2 | - | TGTGCCAGCAGCTTGGACAGGGCAGTCGCTGGAAACACCATATATTTT | CASSLDRAVAGNTIYF
- | TRBJ2-3 | TRBV4-3 | - | TGCGCCAGCAGCCAAGAGGGGAGTTCGGATACGCAGTATTTT | CASSQEGSSDTQYF
TRBD2 | TRBJ2-7 | TRBV4-2 | - | TGTGCCAGCAGCCAAGTCCCTAGCGGGAGCTACGAGCAGTACTTC | CASSQVPSGSYEQYF
- | TRBJ1-4 | TRBV5-1 | many | TGCGCCAGCAGCTTGGATGGTGAAAAACTGTTTTTT | CASSLDGEKLFF
- | TRBJ2-1 | TRBV5-1 | many | TGCGCCAGCAGCTTGGACATTTACAATGAGCAGTTCTTC | CASSLDIYNEQFF